The clone carrying this T cell receptor beta chain was recorded many times. Its specificity is unknown. Per the original data handling: Building a distant-metastasis classifier for papillary thyroid cancer drew on CDR3 differences across clinicopathological groups. TCRdb re-clonotyped the PCR reads via MiXCR. These V and J calls rely on TCRdb rather than the paper's analysis. The data show 30,000 to 45,000 clones, approximately 30% seen once. No treatment of any kind had been given to any patient before thyroid surgery. The sample comes from a study of metastatic and nonmetastatic thyroid tumors. Study-wide background: Comparison of repertoires was carried out across blood and tumor or nodule tissue from malignant and benign thyroid patients. Points from the study as a whole: Malignant thyroid tumors reportedly had TCR beta diversity that was significantly higher than in benign nodules, in blood and tumor.

The TCR originated in a male donor with papillary thyroid cancer or a benign thyroid nodule (not recorded which). Some clones in this sample may be carry-over from other donors' samples. The sequenced material came from blood.

CDR3 in amino acids: CAWSVLGVGANVLTF. Written as DNA, the CDR3 is TGTGCCTGGAGTGTACTTGGGGTCGGGGCCAACGTCCTGACTTTC. This chain joins TRBV30 and TRBJ2-6, with D hard to call. Trimming pared 0 bases from V and 4 bases from J, leaving 10 bases between. Germline CDR1 and CDR2: GTSNPN and SVGIG (reference sequence). The CDR3 sequence is 15 residues long.